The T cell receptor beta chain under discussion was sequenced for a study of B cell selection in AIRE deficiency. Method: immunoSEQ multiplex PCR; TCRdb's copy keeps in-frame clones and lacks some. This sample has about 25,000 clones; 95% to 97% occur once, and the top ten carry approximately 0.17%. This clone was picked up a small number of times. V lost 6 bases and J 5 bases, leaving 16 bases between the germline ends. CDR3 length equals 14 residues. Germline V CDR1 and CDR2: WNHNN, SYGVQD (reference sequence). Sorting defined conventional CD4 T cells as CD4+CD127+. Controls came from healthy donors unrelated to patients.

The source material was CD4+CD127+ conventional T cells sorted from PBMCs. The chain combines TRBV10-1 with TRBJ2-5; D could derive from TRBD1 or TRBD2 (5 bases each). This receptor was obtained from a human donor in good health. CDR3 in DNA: TGCGCCAGCAGGACGGGACCCGGCGGGGAGACCCAGTACTTC. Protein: CASRTGPGGETQYF.